These T cell receptor beta chains were read from a single sample in a study of blood T cell repertoires in COVID-19. Sequencing used immunoSEQ multiplex PCR; TCRdb keeps in-frame clones, though not all of them. The data show about 130,000 clones, approximately 81% seen once. The sample was peripheral blood. The receptors were gathered from a man aged 40-49 years with active or convalescent COVID-19. Each CDR3 is given with its conserved first and last residue. Each record gives: CDR3 length, D gene, V gene, J gene, clone size, CDR3 protein, CDR3 DNA. D genes are given only for firm matches. Not all rows give a size; the values are once, few, many and, for expanded clones, a class.

>13|NA|TRBV4-1|TRBJ1-1|NA
CASSRNQGNEAFF
TGCGCCAGCAGCCGGAACCAGGGAAATGAAGCTTTCTTT
>19|TRBD2|TRBV27|TRBJ2-1|NA
CASSFLPGTSGIRYNEQFF
TGTGCCAGCAGTTTTTTACCCGGGACTAGCGGGATTAGGTACAATGAGCAGTTCTTC
>16|TRBD1|TRBV7-9|TRBJ1-1|once
CASSLYRDRGNTEAFF
TGTGCCAGCAGCTTGTACCGGGACAGGGGGAACACTGAAGCTTTCTTT
>15|TRBD2|TRBV7-8|TRBJ2-2|NA
CASSSRGGRPGELFF
TGTGCCAGCAGCTCTCGGGGGGGGCGGCCCGGGGAGCTGTTTTTT
>13|NA|TRBV19|TRBJ2-5|NA
CASSIVVRRTQYF
TGTGCCAGTAGTATAGTTGTCCGTAGGACCCAGTACTTC
>11|NA|TRBV5-1|TRBJ2-1|NA
CASRRGNEQFF
TGCGCCAGCAGAAGGGGTAATGAGCAGTTCTTC
>18|TRBD1|TRBV4-1|TRBJ2-7|few
CASSHLLGTTGVSYEQYF
TGCGCCAGCAGCCACCTCTTGGGTACTACAGGGGTCTCCTACGAGCAGTACTTC
>14|TRBD1|TRBV30|TRBJ2-3|few
CAWSRDRVTDTQYF
TGTGCCTGGAGTAGGGACAGGGTCACAGATACGCAGTATTTT
>13|NA|TRBV7-8|TRBJ2-5|once
CASSRGLPETQYF
TGTGCCAGCAGTAGGGGTCTTCCGGAGACCCAGTACTTC
>13|NA|TRBV6-1|TRBJ1-1|NA
CASSEDRDSEAFF
TGTGCCAGCAGTGAAGATCGAGACAGTGAAGCTTTCTTT
>16|TRBD1|TRBV19|TRBJ2-3|NA
CASSRSVGQGADTQYF
TGTGCCAGTAGTAGGTCGGTGGGACAGGGTGCGGATACGCAGTATTTT
>12|NA|TRBV29-1|TRBJ1-2|NA
CSVLLANYGYTF
TGCAGCGTTCTTCTAGCTAACTATGGCTACACCTTC
>17|NA|TRBV4-3|TRBJ1-1|few
CASSLVGDTRTNTEAFF
TGCGCCAGCAGCCTTGTGGGGGACACACGGACGAACACTGAAGCTTTCTTT
>12|TRBD1|TRBV10-2|TRBJ1-1|NA
CASGDRELEAFF
TGCGCCAGCGGGGACAGGGAGCTAGAAGCTTTCTTT
>15|TRBD2|TRBV3-1/TRBV3-2|TRBJ2-1|NA
CASSQDTSGYNEQFF
TGTGCCAGCAGCCAAGACACTAGCGGTTACAATGAGCAGTTCTTC
>16|TRBD2|TRBV6-1|TRBJ2-7|once
CASSETLAGGRGEQYF
TGTGCCAGCAGTGAAACGTTAGCGGGGGGCAGGGGCGAGCAGTACTTC
>15|NA|TRBV19|TRBJ2-1|NA
CASSIAGTGVVEQFF
TGTGCCAGTAGTATAGCTGGGACTGGCGTGGTTGAGCAGTTCTTC